These T cell receptor beta chains were read from a single sample in a study of regulatory T cells in long-lasting Graves disease. TCRdb re-called the multiplex PCR reads through MiXCR, storing one row per CDR3 protein. The table lists around 480,000 distinct CDR3 sequences, about 16% of them singletons. This same sample was also taken into another study, of T cells in Graves' hyperthyroidism and ophthalmopathy.

The sequencing here drew on peripheral blood mononuclear cells (PBMCs), taken at new diagnosis, from a patient treated with antithyroid drugs. These receptors all stem from a woman aged 35-60 years with Graves disease. Both conserved end residues are part of each CDR3. A D gene is named only where the DNA matches it firmly. A row's size may be missing; if present it is once, few, many or a size class.

TRBJ2-5 | - | many | TRBV9 | CASSVSSSVAETQYF | TGTGCCAGCAGCGTGTCCAGCTCCGTGGCGGAGACCCAGTACTTC
TRBJ1-1 | TRBD1 | few | TRBV12-3/TRBV12-4 | CATDRDTKAFF | TGTGCCACCGACAGGGACACTAAAGCTTTCTTT
TRBJ2-1 | TRBD2 | many | TRBV2 | CASSEVGLAFRNEQFF | TGTGCCAGCAGTGAAGTGGGACTAGCGTTTCGCAATGAGCAGTTCTTC
TRBJ2-2 | - | few | TRBV24-1 | CATSPRSGDTGELFF | TGTGCCACCTCACCCCGTAGCGGCGACACCGGGGAGCTGTTTTTT
TRBJ1-5 | - | few | TRBV12-3/TRBV12-4 | CASSPPGMKGVRQPQHF | TGTGCCAGCAGCCCCCCGGGGATGAAAGGGGTTAGGCAGCCCCAGCATTTT
TRBJ2-1 | - | many | TRBV11-1 | CASSSGKWGRNNEQFF | TGTGCCAGCAGCTCCGGGAAATGGGGAAGGAACAATGAGCAGTTCTTC
TRBJ2-2 | - | few | TRBV7-3 | CASSTSMTGELFF | TGTGCCAGCAGCACCAGTATGACCGGGGAGCTGTTTTTT
TRBJ1-1 | - | many | TRBV11-1 | CASGEEGREAFF | TGTGCCAGCGGCGAGGAGGGGCGTGAAGCTTTCTTT
TRBJ1-5 | TRBD1 | many | TRBV12-3/TRBV12-4 | CASQGAGNQPQHF | TGTGCCAGCCAGGGGGCCGGCAATCAGCCCCAGCATTTT
TRBJ1-3 | - | many | TRBV6-1 | CASRPGGWGNTIYF | TGTGCCAGCAGACCAGGAGGTTGGGGAAACACCATATATTTT
TRBJ1-5 | TRBD1 | many | TRBV2 | CASQGARPNQPQHF | TGTGCCAGCCAGGGGGCCAGACCCAATCAGCCCCAGCATTTT
TRBJ2-7 | TRBD2 | many | TRBV5-1 | CASSTGGGSYEQYF | TGCGCCAGCAGCACTGGGGGGGGATCCTACGAGCAGTACTTC
TRBJ2-7 | - | - | TRBV20-1 | CSAREDGTYEQYF | TGCAGTGCTAGAGAGGACGGGACGTACGAGCAGTACTTC
TRBJ2-1 | - | few | TRBV30 | CAWSISSYNEQFF | TGTGCCTGGAGCATTAGCTCCTACAATGAGCAGTTCTTC
TRBJ2-5 | TRBD1 | - | TRBV20-1 | CSASDTGGRETQYF | TGCAGTGCTAGCGATACAGGGGGCAGAGAGACCCAGTACTTC
TRBJ1-5 | - | - | TRBV6-2/TRBV6-3 | CASSSIWAGNQPQHF | TGTGCCAGCAGTTCCATATGGGCGGGAAATCAGCCCCAGCATTTT
TRBJ2-3 | - | few | TRBV7-9 | CASSEAGGLLSDTQYF | TGTGCCAGTTCAGAGGCAGGGGGGCTGCTTTCAGATACGCAGTATTTT
TRBJ2-1 | - | many | TRBV7-9 | CASSLGHGLDNEQFF | TGTGCCAGCAGCTTGGGTCACGGCTTGGACAATGAGCAGTTCTTC
TRBJ1-5 | - | many | TRBV2 | CASTIARIGEPQHF | TGTGCCAGCACTATTGCTCGGATCGGGGAGCCCCAGCATTTT
TRBJ1-1 | - | - | TRBV5-5 | CASSRGPRNLDTEAFF | TGTGCCAGCAGCCGTGGGCCGAGGAATTTGGACACTGAAGCTTTCTTT
TRBJ1-2 | - | many | TRBV7-8 | CASSLAGGDYGYTF | TGTGCCAGCAGCTTAGCGGGGGGGGACTATGGCTACACCTTC
TRBJ2-5 | TRBD1 | many | TRBV30 | CAWSVLGTGVEAQYF | TGTGCCTGGAGTGTACTTGGGACAGGGGTGGAGGCCCAGTACTTC
TRBJ1-1 | - | few | TRBV7-9 | CASSLSPGKSTEAFF | TGTGCCAGCAGCTTATCACCAGGAAAAAGTACTGAAGCTTTCTTT
TRBJ2-2 | - | few | TRBV28 | CASSLSLNTGELFF | TGTGCCAGCAGTTTAAGCCTCAACACCGGGGAGCTGTTTTTT
TRBJ1-5 | - | few | TRBV10-1 | CASSEGIPGKPQHF | TGCGCCAGCAGTGAGGGAATCCCTGGGAAGCCCCAGCATTTT
TRBJ1-2 | TRBD1 | many | TRBV12-3/TRBV12-4 | CASSNRWTGTGGYTF | TGTGCCAGCAGTAACCGCTGGACAGGCACGGGGGGCTACACCTTC
TRBJ2-2 | - | many | TRBV11-2 | CASSLELNTGELFF | TGTGCCAGCAGCTTAGAGCTTAACACCGGGGAGCTGTTTTTT
TRBJ2-5 | - | - | TRBV6-1 | CANRQFKKGWPQETQYF | TGTGCCAACCGCCAATTCAAGAAGGGGTGGCCTCAAGAGACCCAGTACTTC
TRBJ1-5 | - | many | TRBV28 | CASSLRQVSNQPQHF | TGTGCCAGCAGTTTACGGCAGGTTAGCAATCAGCCCCAGCATTTT
TRBJ2-1 | TRBD2 | - | TRBV12-3/TRBV12-4 | CASSLAGLAGANEQFF | TGTGCCAGCAGTTTAGCGGGACTAGCGGGGGCAAATGAGCAGTTCTTC
TRBJ2-1 | - | many | TRBV18 | CASSPRDNYNEQFF | TGTGCCAGCTCACCCCGGGACAACTACAATGAGCAGTTCTTC
TRBJ2-2 | TRBD2 | - | TRBV29-1 | CSVEEGRGGPGELFF | TGCAGCGTTGAAGAGGGGCGGGGGGGCCCCGGGGAGCTGTTTTTT
TRBJ1-4 | - | many | TRBV11-2 | CASSRTLATNEKLFF | TGTGCCAGCAGCCGCACCCTTGCAACTAATGAAAAACTGTTTTTT
TRBJ2-3 | TRBD2 | few | TRBV19 | CASRSAGGQDTQYF | TGTGCCAGTAGGTCAGCGGGGGGGCAAGATACGCAGTATTTT
TRBJ1-6 | - | - | TRBV7-9 | CASSSAGDRNSPLHF | TGTGCCAGCAGCTCGGCTGGGGACCGAAATTCACCCCTCCACTTT
TRBJ2-3 | TRBD2 | many | TRBV5-1 | CASSLVGGGATDTQYF | TGCGCCAGCAGCTTGGTCGGCGGGGGGGCCACAGATACGCAGTATTTT
TRBJ2-2 | TRBD1 | - | TRBV27 | CASSLTPRRGPNTGELFF | TGTGCCAGCAGCTTGACCCCGAGAAGGGGGCCGAACACCGGGGAGCTGTTTTTT
TRBJ2-7 | - | many | TRBV6-1 | CASSELDGEGEQYF | TGTGCCAGCAGTGAACTAGATGGTGAAGGGGAGCAGTACTTC
TRBJ2-3 | TRBD2 | many | TRBV2 | CASSEYGGGDTQYF | TGTGCCAGCAGTGAATACGGGGGGGGAGATACGCAGTATTTT
TRBJ1-2 | TRBD1 | - | TRBV13 | CASRLGTGDGYTF | TGTGCCAGCAGACTAGGGACAGGGGACGGCTACACCTTC
TRBJ2-2 | - | many | TRBV7-9 | CASRSNRAPDTGELFF | TGTGCCAGCAGGTCGAATAGGGCGCCGGACACCGGGGAGCTGTTTTTT
TRBJ2-5 | - | many | TRBV12-3/TRBV12-4 | CASSLPRETQYF | TGTGCCAGCAGTTTACCCCGTGAGACCCAGTACTTC
TRBJ2-7 | - | many | TRBV7-8 | CASSLASGEQYF | TGTGCCAGCAGCTTAGCTAGCGGCGAGCAGTACTTC
TRBJ2-5 | - | - | TRBV24-1 | CATSDLQRLYRSQYF | TGTGCCACCAGTGATTTGCAACGCCTTTACAGGTCCCAGTACTTC
TRBJ2-7 | TRBD1 | many | TRBV7-9 | CASSPRTGGGSYEQYF | TGTGCCAGCAGCCCCCGGACAGGGGGCGGCTCCTACGAGCAGTACTTC
TRBJ2-7 | - | many | TRBV7-9 | CASSPGGGYEQYF | TGTGCCAGCAGCCCGGGTGGGGGTTACGAGCAGTACTTC
TRBJ2-5 | - | many | TRBV20-1 | CSARAGQAQETQYF | TGCAGTGCTAGGGCGGGACAAGCACAAGAGACCCAGTACTTC